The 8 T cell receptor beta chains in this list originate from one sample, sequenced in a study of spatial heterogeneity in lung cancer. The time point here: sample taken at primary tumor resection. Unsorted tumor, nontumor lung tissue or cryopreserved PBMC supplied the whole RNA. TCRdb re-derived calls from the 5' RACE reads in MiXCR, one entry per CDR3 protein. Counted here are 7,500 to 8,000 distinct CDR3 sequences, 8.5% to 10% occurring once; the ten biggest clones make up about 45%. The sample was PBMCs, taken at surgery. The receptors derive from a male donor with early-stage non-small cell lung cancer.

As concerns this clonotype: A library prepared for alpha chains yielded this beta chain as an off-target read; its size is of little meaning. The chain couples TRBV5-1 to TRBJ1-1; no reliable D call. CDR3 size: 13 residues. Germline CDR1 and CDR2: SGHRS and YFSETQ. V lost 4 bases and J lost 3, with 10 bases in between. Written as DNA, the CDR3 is TGCGCCAGCAGCCGAATCGGGGACACTGAAGCTTTCTTT. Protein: CASSRIGDTEAFF.

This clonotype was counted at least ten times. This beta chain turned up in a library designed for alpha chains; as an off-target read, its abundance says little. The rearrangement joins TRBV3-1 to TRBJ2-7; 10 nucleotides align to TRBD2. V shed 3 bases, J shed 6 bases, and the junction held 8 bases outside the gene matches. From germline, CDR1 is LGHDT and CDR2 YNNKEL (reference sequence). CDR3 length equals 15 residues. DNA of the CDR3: TGTGCCAGCAGCCACGCCACTAGCGGGAATGGCGAGCAGTACTTC. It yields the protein CASSHATSGNGEQYF.

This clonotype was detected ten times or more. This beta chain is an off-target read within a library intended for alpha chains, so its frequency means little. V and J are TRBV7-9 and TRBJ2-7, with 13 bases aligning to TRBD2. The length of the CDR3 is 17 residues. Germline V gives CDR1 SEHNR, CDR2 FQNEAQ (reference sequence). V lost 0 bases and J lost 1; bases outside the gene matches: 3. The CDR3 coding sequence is TGTGCCAGCAGCTTAGCCTGGACTAGCGGGAGTTCCTACGAGCAGTACTTC. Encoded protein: CASSLAWTSGSSYEQYF.

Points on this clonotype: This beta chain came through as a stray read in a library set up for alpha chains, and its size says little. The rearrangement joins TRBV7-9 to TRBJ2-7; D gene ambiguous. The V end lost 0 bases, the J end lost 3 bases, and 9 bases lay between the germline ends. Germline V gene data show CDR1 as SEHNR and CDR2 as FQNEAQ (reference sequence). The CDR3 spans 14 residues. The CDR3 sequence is CASSLADGSYEQYF. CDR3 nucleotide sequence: TGTGCCAGCAGCTTAGCGGACGGTAGCTACGAGCAGTACTTC.

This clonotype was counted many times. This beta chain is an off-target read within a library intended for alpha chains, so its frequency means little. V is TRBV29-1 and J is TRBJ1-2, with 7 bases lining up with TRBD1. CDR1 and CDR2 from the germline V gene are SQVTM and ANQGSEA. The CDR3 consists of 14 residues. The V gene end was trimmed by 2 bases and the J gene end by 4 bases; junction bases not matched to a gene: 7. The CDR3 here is CSVERDRGAYGYTF. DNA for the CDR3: TGCAGCGTTGAAAGGGACAGAGGGGCCTATGGCTACACCTTC.

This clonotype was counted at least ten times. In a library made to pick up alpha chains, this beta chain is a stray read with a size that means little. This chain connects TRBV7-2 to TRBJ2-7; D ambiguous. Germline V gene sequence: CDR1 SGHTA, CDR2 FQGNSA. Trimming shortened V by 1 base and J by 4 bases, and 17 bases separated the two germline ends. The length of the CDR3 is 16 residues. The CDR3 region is CASSLDLVLPSYEQYF. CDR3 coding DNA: TGTGCCAGCAGCTTAGATCTCGTATTACCCTCTTACGAGCAGTACTTC.

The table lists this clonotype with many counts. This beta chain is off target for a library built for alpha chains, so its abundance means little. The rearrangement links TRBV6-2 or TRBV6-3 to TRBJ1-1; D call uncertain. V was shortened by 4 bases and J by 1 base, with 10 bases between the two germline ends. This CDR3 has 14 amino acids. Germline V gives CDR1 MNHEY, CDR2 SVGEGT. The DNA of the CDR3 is TGTGCCAGCAGTTCTCACGCCTGGAACACTGAAGCTTTCTTT. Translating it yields CASSSHAWNTEAFF.

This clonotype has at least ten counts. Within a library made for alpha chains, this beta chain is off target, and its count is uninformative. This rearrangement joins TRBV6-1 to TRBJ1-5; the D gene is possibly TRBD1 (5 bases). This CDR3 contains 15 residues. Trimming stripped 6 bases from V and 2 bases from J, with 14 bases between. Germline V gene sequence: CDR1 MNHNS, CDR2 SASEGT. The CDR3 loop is CASRTGLNGNQPQHF. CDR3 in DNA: TGTGCCAGCAGGACGGGGCTTAATGGCAATCAGCCCCAGCATTTT.